The following is a T cell receptor beta chain sequence with its context. No antigen is known for it. TCRdb analysed the reads with MiXCR anew, one entry per CDR3 protein. Among about 310,000 distinct CDR3 sequences, roughly 25% were seen once, and the ten largest hold 10% to 15%. This record belongs to a study of T cell repertoires in cytomegalovirus infection. Study context: HLA-C-restricted CMV epitopes, recently identified, and well-studied HLA-B-restricted ones were used by the study.

Study results and limitations: People with CMV and the relevant HLA were identified by cumulative public TCR beta family frequency. CMV-specific TCR beta clonotypes restricted by HLA-C dominated the ex vivo response.

V lost 4 bases to trimming and J lost 4 bases, with 19 bases between them. This CDR3 region has 16 residues. The germline V gene encodes CDR1 LGHNA and CDR2 YNFKEQ. Here the sequenced sample was cultured PBMCs, taken from culture after CMV antigen stimulation. This chain joins TRBV4-2 and TRBJ1-2; D is possibly TRBD1 (6 bases). The source of this sequence is a human donor in good health (CMV status not recorded). Some clones in this sample may be carry-over from other donors' samples. CDR3 in amino acids: CASSLNSQGKGYGYTF. In DNA, the CDR3 is TGTGCCAGCAGCCTTAATTCCCAGGGGAAAGGCTATGGCTACACCTTC.